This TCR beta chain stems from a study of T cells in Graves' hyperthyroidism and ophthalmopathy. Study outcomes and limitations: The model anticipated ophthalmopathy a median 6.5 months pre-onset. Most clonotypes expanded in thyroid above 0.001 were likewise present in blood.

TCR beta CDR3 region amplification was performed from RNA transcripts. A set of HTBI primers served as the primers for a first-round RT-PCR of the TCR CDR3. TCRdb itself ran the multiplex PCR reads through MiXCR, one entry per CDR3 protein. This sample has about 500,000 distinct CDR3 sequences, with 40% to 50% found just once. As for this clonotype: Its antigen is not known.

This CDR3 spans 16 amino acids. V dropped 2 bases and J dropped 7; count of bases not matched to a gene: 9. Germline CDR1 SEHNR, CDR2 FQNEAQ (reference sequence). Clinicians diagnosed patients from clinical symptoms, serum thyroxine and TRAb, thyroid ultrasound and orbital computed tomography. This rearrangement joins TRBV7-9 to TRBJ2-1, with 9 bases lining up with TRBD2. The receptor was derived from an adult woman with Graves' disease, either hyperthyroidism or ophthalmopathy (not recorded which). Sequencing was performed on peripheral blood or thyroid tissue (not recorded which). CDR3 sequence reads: CASSLRAGGYGNEQFF. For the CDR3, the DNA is TGTGCCAGCAGCTTAAGAGCGGGAGGCTATGGGAATGAGCAGTTCTTC.